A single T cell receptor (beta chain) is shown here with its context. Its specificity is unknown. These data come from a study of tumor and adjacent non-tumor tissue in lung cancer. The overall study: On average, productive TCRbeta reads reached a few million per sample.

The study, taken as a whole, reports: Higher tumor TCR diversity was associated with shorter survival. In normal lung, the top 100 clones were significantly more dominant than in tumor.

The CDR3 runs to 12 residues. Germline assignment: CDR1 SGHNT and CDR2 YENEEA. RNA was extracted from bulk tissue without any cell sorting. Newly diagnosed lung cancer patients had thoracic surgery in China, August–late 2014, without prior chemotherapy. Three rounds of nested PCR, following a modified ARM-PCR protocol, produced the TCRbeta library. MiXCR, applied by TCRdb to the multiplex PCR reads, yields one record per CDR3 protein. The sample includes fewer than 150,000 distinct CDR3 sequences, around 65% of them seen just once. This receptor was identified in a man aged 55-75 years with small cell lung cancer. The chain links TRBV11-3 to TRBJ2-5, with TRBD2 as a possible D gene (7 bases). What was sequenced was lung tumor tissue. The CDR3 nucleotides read TGTACCAACCCTGGGGAGGGGGGGACTCAGTACTTC. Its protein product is CTNPGEGGTQYF.